This T cell receptor beta chain was recovered during a study of OX40 agonist ivuxolimab in advanced cancers. Assay used: immunoSEQ multiplex PCR; TCRdb lists only in-frame clones, some missing. The top ten hold more than 5% of the sample, which has about 50,000 clones, roughly 90% seen once. Germline-derived CDR1 and CDR2 are SEHNR and FQNEAQ (reference sequence). The CDR3 contains 18 residues. V was clipped by 2 bases and J by 5 bases; unmatched bases: 16. The clonotype comes from an adult with an advanced solid tumor such as melanoma, head and neck, liver or kidney cancer. The rearrangement uses TRBV7-9 and TRBJ2-7, with 9 bases identical to TRBD2. Here the sequenced sample was CD4+ or CD8+ T cells sorted from blood, taken in a trial of the OX40 agonist ivuxolimab. The CDR3 DNA reads TGTGCCAGCAGCTTACAAAGGTGGCGGGAGGGCCGGAGGAACGAGCAGTACTTC. It translates to CASSLQRWREGRRNEQYF.